The 25 T cell receptor beta chains below were found in one sample sequenced in a study of naive and memory T cell subsets. Which antigens these TCRs recognize remains unknown. Findings and limits, study-wide: A few larger clonotypes appeared in naive repertoires, especially CD8, possibly memory cells re-expressing CD45RA.

Both TRBC1 and TRBC2 were covered by a beta constant-region primer of two equimolar oligonucleotides. Ligated cDNA was amplified by four rounds of PCR with nested alpha and beta constant-region primers and SP2. TCRdb used MiXCR to reprocess the UMI-ligation and nested PCR reads, holding one entry per CDR3 protein. The repertoire holds around 93,000 distinct CDR3 sequences, with 11% as singletons. The sequencing input was naive CD4+ T cells from blood. The receptor source for this set is a human donor in good health.

This clonotype occurred many times. This chain connects TRBV6-1 to TRBJ2-2; D remains ambiguous. CDR3 length: 15 amino acids. Germline CDR1 MNHNS, CDR2 SASEGT. The V and J ends lost 8 bases and 0 bases respectively, with 13 bases between them. CDR3 in DNA: TGTGCCAGCGCGGTGCTGCCGACGAACACCGGGGAGCTGTTTTTT. Its protein product is CASAVLPTNTGELFF.

This clonotype occurred many times. The CDR3 coding sequence is TGCAGCGTTGAAGATCCAGCAGATACGCAGTATTTT. Translating gives CSVEDPADTQYF. The rearrangement joins TRBV29-1 to TRBJ2-3; D not resolved. With 0 bases removed from V and 4 bases from J, the gap between germline ends came to 5 bases. Germline CDR1 is SQVTM and CDR2 is ANQGSEA. CDR3 length: 12 residues.

This clonotype was observed at least ten times. The V call is TRBV30, the J call TRBJ1-1; 7 bases fit TRBD1. The length of the CDR3 is 14 residues. The germline gives CDR1 GTSNPN, CDR2 SVGIG (reference sequence). With 3 bases clipped from V and 5 bases from J, the junction kept 9 bases outside the gene matches. CDR3: CAWRRDSAITEAFF. The CDR3 region has the DNA TGTGCCTGGAGGCGGGACAGCGCGATTACTGAAGCTTTCTTT.

The CDR3 here is CASKGTGISADTQYF. The CDR3 DNA reads TGTGCCAGCAAGGGCACGGGCATAAGCGCAGATACGCAGTATTTT. The chain uses TRBV13 and TRBJ2-3, with D unclear. CDR3 length: 15 residues. Germline CDR1 PRHDT, CDR2 FYEKMQ (reference sequence). V was pared by 7 bases and J by 4 bases, with 18 bases between.

This clonotype has at least ten counts. The genes are TRBV5-1 and TRBJ2-1; D might be TRBD2 (5 bases). The CDR3 sequence is 17 residues long. Germline values: CDR1 SGHRS, CDR2 YFSETQ. V was shortened by 0 bases and J by 0 bases, with 13 bases between the two germline ends. CDR3 DNA: TGCGCCAGCAGCTTGGCCAAGCGGCAGAGCTCCTACAATGAGCAGTTCTTC. It codes for CASSLAKRQSSYNEQFF.

This clonotype occurred many times. This chain connects TRBV9 to TRBJ2-7; 9 positions agree with TRBD2. Germline V gene sequence: CDR1 SGDLS, CDR2 YYNGEE. The CDR3 is made up of 15 amino acids. V dropped 7 bases and J dropped 2; count of bases not matched to a gene: 10. CDR3 in DNA: TGTGCCAGCCAAAAAAAGACTAGCGGTACCTACGAGCAGTACTTC. Translated, it gives CASQKKTSGTYEQYF.

This chain joins TRBV5-4 and TRBJ2-5, with a tentative D call TRBD1 (6 bases). V was cut by 4 bases and J by 1 base, with 14 bases left in between. There are 15 residues in the CDR3. Germline V gene sequence: CDR1 SGHNT, CDR2 YYREEE (reference sequence). In nucleotides, the CDR3 is TGTGCCAGCAGCCAGCGAGGGGGAAGCCAAGAGACCCAGTACTTC. Translating it yields CASSQRGGSQETQYF.

This clonotype has a count of ten or more. The chain joins TRBV20-1 to TRBJ1-1; possibly TRBD1 for D (5 bases). CDR1 is DFQATT and CDR2 is SNEGSKA in the germline V gene (reference sequence). Trimming removed 1 base from V and 11 bases from J, with 17 bases in between. This CDR3 is built from 13 residues. In DNA form, the CDR3 reads TGCAGTGCTAGAGGGACTATCCGGGGCCCCGCTTTCTTT. It encodes CSARGTIRGPAFF.

The rearrangement uses TRBV10-3 and TRBJ1-6; possibly TRBD1 for D (5 bases). With 6 bases removed from V and 7 bases from J, the gap between germline ends came to 19 bases. There are 16 residues in the CDR3. The germline gives CDR1 ENHRY, CDR2 SYGVKD. Here the CDR3 reads CAIRDDGTSPNSPLHF. In DNA form, the CDR3 reads TGTGCCATCAGGGATGACGGGACGTCCCCCAATTCACCCCTCCACTTT.

This rearrangement joins TRBV20-1 to TRBJ2-5; D may correspond to TRBD1 or TRBD2 (5 bases each). The germline gives CDR1 DFQATT, CDR2 SNEGSKA (reference sequence). V lost 0 bases, J lost 5 bases, and 13 bases lay in between. This CDR3 has 14 residues. The CDR3 sequence: CSAREGREWETQYF. Written as DNA, the CDR3 is TGCAGTGCTAGAGAGGGCAGGGAGTGGGAGACCCAGTACTTC.

The chain uses TRBV6-6 and TRBJ1-6; possibly TRBD1 for D (5 bases). Trimming took 0 bases from V and 5 from J, leaving 8 bases between them. CDR1 and CDR2 (germline): MNHNY, SVGAGI (reference sequence). This CDR3 region has 15 residues. The DNA for the CDR3 is TGTGCCAGCAGTTACTCGGGACGGGATAATTCACCCCTCCACTTT. Amino acid sequence: CASSYSGRDNSPLHF.

The rearrangement joins TRBV6-5 to TRBJ2-6, with 7 positions matching TRBD1. The CDR3 totals 15 residues. J was trimmed by 0 bases and V by 8 bases; bases with no gene match: 4. Germline values: CDR1 MNHEY, CDR2 SVGAGI. The chain's CDR3 is CASGSGGSGANVLTF. CDR3 coding DNA: TGTGCCAGCGGGTCAGGGGGCTCTGGGGCCAACGTCCTGACTTTC.

V gene TRBV6-1 combines with J gene TRBJ2-3; 9 nucleotides match TRBD2. The CDR3 is made up of 14 amino acids. Per the germline V gene, CDR1 is MNHNS and CDR2 is SASEGT. V gave up 5 bases and J gave up 10 bases; unmatched junction bases: 10. The CDR3, as DNA: TGTGCCAGCAGTATAGAGCGGGGGGCCCCCTCGCAGTATTTT. This gives the protein CASSIERGAPSQYF.

The chain employs TRBV20-1 and TRBJ1-2; 8 bases line up with TRBD1. This CDR3 is built from 14 residues. Trimming removed 6 bases from V and 5 bases from J; junction bases left unmatched: 11. CDR1 DFQATT and CDR2 SNEGSKA come from the germline V gene (reference sequence). DNA for the CDR3: TGCAGTGCCTCTTCCGGGACAGGAGGATATGGCTACACCTTC. This sequence encodes CSASSGTGGYGYTF.

The rearrangement joins TRBV12-3 or TRBV12-4 to TRBJ2-1, with 7 positions matching TRBD1. This CDR3 contains 13 residues. CDR3 in amino acids: CAGGTAPNNEQFF. The CDR3 nucleotides are TGTGCAGGTGGGACAGCACCTAACAATGAGCAGTTCTTC.

The chain uses TRBV19 and TRBJ2-7; 10 nucleotides line up with TRBD2. Per the germline V gene, CDR1 is LNHDA and CDR2 is SQIVND (reference sequence). This CDR3 region has 15 residues. The V and J ends lost 1 base and 4 bases, in that order; junction bases with no gene match: 4. Written as DNA, the CDR3 is TGTGCCAGTAGTATAGGGGAACTAGCGGGATACGAGCAGTACTTC. This gives the protein CASSIGELAGYEQYF.

J is TRBJ2-1 and V is TRBV20-1; D might be TRBD1 (6 bases). CDR3 length: 15 amino acids. Germline V gene lookup returns CDR1 DFQATT and CDR2 SNEGSKA (reference sequence). The V end lost 0 bases, the J end lost 5 bases, and 14 bases lay between the germline ends. The CDR3 sequence is CSARDPQGPNNEQFF. The DNA of the CDR3 is TGCAGTGCTAGAGATCCCCAGGGGCCCAACAATGAGCAGTTCTTC.

This clonotype was picked up one time. One end of the junction fails to match germline, which may point to a read error. V and J are TRBV25-1 and TRBJ2-6; possible D gene TRBD1, 5 bases. Germline lookup yields CDR1 MGHDK and CDR2 SYGVNS. The length of the CDR3 is 17 residues. The CDR3 nucleotides read TGTGCCAGCAGTGAAGTCCCGGGCCTCTCTGGGGCCAACGTCCTGAATTTC. Translating gives CASSEVPGLSGANVLNF.

This clonotype has ten or more counts. The chain is built from TRBV7-2 and TRBJ1-1, with a weak D call TRBD1 (6 bases). This CDR3 spans 15 amino acids. Trimming took 5 bases from V and 3 from J, leaving 16 bases between them. CDR1 is SGHTA, CDR2 FQGNSA, per germline. The CDR3: CASSPLGGGYTEAFF. For the CDR3, the DNA is TGTGCCAGCAGCCCGCTAGGGGGAGGGTACACTGAAGCTTTCTTT. Variable domain in full (rest from reference TRBV7-2 and TRBJ1-1): GAGVSQSPSNKVTEKGKDVELRCDPISGHTALYWYRQSLGQGLEFLIYFQGNSAPDKSGLPSDRFSAERTGGSVSTLTIQRTQQEDSAVYLCASSPLGGGYTEAFFGQGTRLTVV.

This clonotype was counted many times. This rearrangement joins TRBV18 to TRBJ1-1; TRBD1 matches at 8 bases. The germline gives CDR1 KGHSH, CDR2 LQKENI. J lost 5 bases, V lost 2 bases, and 10 bases had no gene match. This CDR3 has 16 amino acids. The DNA of the CDR3 is TGTGCCAGCTCACCAGGACAGGGTATTGGTTTGACTGAAGCTTTCTTT. Translating it yields CASSPGQGIGLTEAFF.

This clonotype was counted a few times. This sequence joins TRBV11-2 and TRBJ1-6; no firm D call. The germline CDR1 and CDR2 sequences are SGHAT and FQNNGV. The V gene lost 1 base and the J gene lost 5 bases, with 9 bases spanning the gap. The CDR3 is 15 residues long. This CDR3 reads CASSLGHRDNSPLHF. The CDR3 nucleotides are TGTGCCAGCAGCTTAGGTCACAGAGATAATTCACCCCTCCACTTT.

This clonotype was counted ten times or more. The J gene is TRBJ2-3, the V gene TRBV7-1; D ambiguous. TRBV7-1 is marked as an open reading frame, function uncertain. Trimming took 5 bases from V and 4 from J, leaving 16 bases between them. CDR3 length: 15 amino acids. The CDR3 loop reads CASSLKVSLPDTQYF. The CDR3, as DNA: TGTGCCAGCAGCCTCAAGGTCTCCCTCCCAGATACGCAGTATTTT.

The J gene is TRBJ2-7, the V gene TRBV6-2 or TRBV6-3; the D is unclear. The CDR3 runs 15 residues. V lost 2 bases and J lost 0, with 11 bases in between. Germline V gene data show CDR1 as MNHEY and CDR2 as SVGEGT. CDR3 sequence (DNA): TGTGCCAGCAGTTACCCCAACCGGTTCTCCTACGAGCAGTACTTC. Residues: CASSYPNRFSYEQYF.

The genes are TRBV6-2 or TRBV6-3 and TRBJ1-1; 10 positions match TRBD1. This CDR3 is 17 amino acids long. CDR1 MNHEY and CDR2 SVGEGT come from the germline V gene. After removal of 6 bases from V and 1 base from J, the junction contained 11 bases not matched to a gene. The CDR3 here is CASRGLDRGLSNTEAFF. CDR3 nucleotides: TGTGCCAGCAGGGGACTAGACAGGGGGCTTTCGAACACTGAAGCTTTCTTT.

There are a few counts of this clonotype. The CDR3 nucleotides read TGCAGTGCTAGAGGGGACAGGGCCCTGTTTTCCGAGCAGTACTTC. Protein sequence: CSARGDRALFSEQYF. The chain uses TRBV20-1 and TRBJ2-7; 9 bases are shared with TRBD1. The length of the CDR3 is 15 residues. The junction had 10 bases not matched to a gene; V was cut back by 1 base and J by 6 bases. CDR1 and CDR2 from the germline V gene are DFQATT and SNEGSKA (reference sequence).